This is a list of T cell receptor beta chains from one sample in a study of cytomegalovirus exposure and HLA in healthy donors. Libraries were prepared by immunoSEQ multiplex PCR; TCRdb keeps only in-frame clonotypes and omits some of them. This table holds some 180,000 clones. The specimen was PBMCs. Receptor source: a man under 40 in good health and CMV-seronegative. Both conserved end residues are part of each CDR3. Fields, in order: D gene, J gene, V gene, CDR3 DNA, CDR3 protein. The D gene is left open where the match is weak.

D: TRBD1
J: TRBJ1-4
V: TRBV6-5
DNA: TGTGCCAGCAGTTCCCTAGGACAGGGGGGTGAAAAACTGTTTTTT
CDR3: CASSSLGQGGEKLFF

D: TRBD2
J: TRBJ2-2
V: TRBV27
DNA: TGTGCCAGCAGTTTACGGGGGTCAAAGACTAGCGGGAGGGCTAGCACCGGGGAGCTGTTTTTT
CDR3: CASSLRGSKTSGRASTGELFF

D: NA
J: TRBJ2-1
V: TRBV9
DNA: TGTGCCAGCAGCCAATCCGATGGCATGACTAATGAGCAGTTCTTC
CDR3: CASSQSDGMTNEQFF

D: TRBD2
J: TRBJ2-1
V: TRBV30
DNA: TGTGCCTGGAGTAGGCGGGCGGGAGGTCCAAATGAGCAGTTCTTC
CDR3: CAWSRRAGGPNEQFF

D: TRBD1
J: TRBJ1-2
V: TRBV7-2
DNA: TGTGCCAGCAGCTCAGACGGGGGACAGGGCCCTGGCTACACCTTC
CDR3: CASSSDGGQGPGYTF

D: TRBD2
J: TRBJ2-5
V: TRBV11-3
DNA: TGTGCCAGCAGCTTAGGAGCGGGGGAAGAGACCCAGTACTTC
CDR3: CASSLGAGEETQYF

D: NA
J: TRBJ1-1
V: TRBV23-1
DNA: TGCGCCAGCCATGGCGGTGAAGCTTTCTTT
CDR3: CASHGGEAFF

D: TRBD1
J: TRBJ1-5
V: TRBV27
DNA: TGTGCCAGCAGTTTATACGGGACAGGGAGCAATCAGCCCCAGCATTTT
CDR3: CASSLYGTGSNQPQHF

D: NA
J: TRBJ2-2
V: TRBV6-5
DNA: TGTGCCAGCAGTTACTCCAGAGGCGGGGAGCTGTTTTTT
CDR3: CASSYSRGGELFF

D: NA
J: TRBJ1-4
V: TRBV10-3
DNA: TGTGCCATCAGTGAGTCGGAGGGCTCGGGTGAAAAACTGTTTTTT
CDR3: CAISESEGSGEKLFF

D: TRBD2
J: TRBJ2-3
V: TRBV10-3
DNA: TGTGCCATCAGTGAGGTAGCGGGAGAGGTAGATACGCAGTATTTT
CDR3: CAISEVAGEVDTQYF

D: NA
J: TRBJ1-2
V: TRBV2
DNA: TGTGCCAGCAGTGAAGCGCTGTCGGACTATGGCTACACCTTC
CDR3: CASSEALSDYGYTF

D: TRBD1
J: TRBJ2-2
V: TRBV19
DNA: TGTGCCAGTTTGGACAGGGGAAACACCGGGGAGCTGTTTTTT
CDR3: CASLDRGNTGELFF

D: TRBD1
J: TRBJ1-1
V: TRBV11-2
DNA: TGTGCCAGCAGCCCGGGACAGGGGGCGATCGCTGAAGCTTTCTTT
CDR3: CASSPGQGAIAEAFF

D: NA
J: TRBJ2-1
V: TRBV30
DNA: TGTGCCTGGAGTGTATCTCTTGGGCGGGTGATTGGTTACAATGAGCAGTTCTTC
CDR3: CAWSVSLGRVIGYNEQFF

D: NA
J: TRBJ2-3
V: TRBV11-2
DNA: TGTGCCAGCAGTTTGCTGGGAGGCACAGATACGCAGTATTTT
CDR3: CASSLLGGTDTQYF

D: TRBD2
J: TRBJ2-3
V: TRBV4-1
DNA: TGCGCCAGCAGCCAGGGACTAGCGGGAGGGCCAGGAGATACGCAGTATTTT
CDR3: CASSQGLAGGPGDTQYF

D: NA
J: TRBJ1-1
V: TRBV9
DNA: TGTGCCAGCAGCCCCCGGGGGGAGGACTTGAACACTGAAGCTTTCTTT
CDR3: CASSPRGEDLNTEAFF

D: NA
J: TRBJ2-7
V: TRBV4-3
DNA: TGCGCCAGCAGCCAAGAATGGAGGGCGGTAGCCTACGAGCAGTACTTC
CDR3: CASSQEWRAVAYEQYF

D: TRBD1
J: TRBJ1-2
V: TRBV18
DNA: TGTGCCAGCTCCCCAGGGGGGGCTAACTATGGCTACACCTTC
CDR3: CASSPGGANYGYTF

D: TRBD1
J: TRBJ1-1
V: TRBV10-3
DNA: TGTGCCATCAGTGACCAGGGGGTAAGGGACACTGAAGCTTTCTTT
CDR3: CAISDQGVRDTEAFF

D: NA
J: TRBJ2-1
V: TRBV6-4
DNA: TGTGCCAGCAGTGACTCGGGCTCCCCCAGGGAGCAGTTCTTC
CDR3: CASSDSGSPREQFF